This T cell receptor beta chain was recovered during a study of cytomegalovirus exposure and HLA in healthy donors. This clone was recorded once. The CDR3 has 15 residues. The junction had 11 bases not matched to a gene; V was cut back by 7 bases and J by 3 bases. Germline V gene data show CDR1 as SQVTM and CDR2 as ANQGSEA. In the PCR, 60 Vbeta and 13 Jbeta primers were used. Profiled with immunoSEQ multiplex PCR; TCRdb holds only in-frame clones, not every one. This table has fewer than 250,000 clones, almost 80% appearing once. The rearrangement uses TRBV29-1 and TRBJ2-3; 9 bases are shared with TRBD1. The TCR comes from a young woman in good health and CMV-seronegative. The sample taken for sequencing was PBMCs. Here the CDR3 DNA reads TGCAGCGGATTACCCAACAGGGGGCGTACAGATACGCAGTATTTT. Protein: CSGLPNRGRTDTQYF.